This T cell receptor (beta chain) was sequenced for a study of blood T cell repertoires in COVID-19. The overall study: The cDNA or gDNA used as material had been derived from T cells, B-cell-depleted T cells, or PBMCs.

Authors' analysis steps: Nucleated cell counts were estimated from reference gene primer amplification. Clones were sequenced by immunoSEQ multiplex PCR, and TCRdb holds only the in-frame ones, with some missing. That table furnishes V, J and clone size, whereas the DNA furnished D and trimming. The data hold 200,000 to 300,000 clones, with about four fifths observed a single time. The CDR3 is made up of 13 amino acids. CDR1 and CDR2 (germline): MGHRA, YSYEKL. Trimming removed 0 bases from V and 11 bases from J, with 11 bases in between. The sequencing sample was made of peripheral blood. This sequence originates from a woman aged 80 or over with COVID-19, enrolled during active disease. This chain links TRBV4-1 with TRBJ1-5; possibly TRBD1 for D (6 bases). The chain's CDR3 is CASSQEEQGAQHF. In DNA form, the CDR3 reads TGCGCCAGCAGCCAAGAAGAACAGGGTGCCCAGCATTTT.